These T cell receptor beta chains were read from a single sample in a study of T cells after yellow fever vaccination. One entry per CDR3 protein results from TCRdb running MiXCR on the 5' RACE reads. In the table there are fewer than 450,000 distinct CDR3 sequences, under 5% of which are singletons. This sample comprised PBMCs, obtained 5 days after the yellow fever booster vaccination. The source is a man between 18 and 29 years old who received the YFV17D yellow fever vaccine. CDR3s leave out the opening cysteine and the closing phenylalanine or tryptophan. Fields, in order: V gene, J gene, D gene, CDR3 protein. A D gene is named only where the DNA matches it firmly.

V: TRBV5-1
J: TRBJ2-5
D: NA
CDR3: ASSPDAGNQETQY

V: TRBV5-4
J: TRBJ2-3
D: TRBD2
CDR3: ASSFTSGGAGDTQY

V: TRBV3-1
J: TRBJ2-3
D: TRBD1
CDR3: ASSPRTGTTDTQY

V: TRBV4-3
J: TRBJ1-5
D: NA
CDR3: ASSKERYDQPQH

V: TRBV6-5
J: TRBJ2-3
D: TRBD2
CDR3: ASSRFSGRGTDTQY

V: TRBV7-3
J: TRBJ2-1
D: NA
CDR3: ASSLSPVDNEQF

V: TRBV20-1
J: TRBJ2-3
D: NA
CDR3: SAQAGPLTDTQY

V: TRBV6-5
J: TRBJ2-5
D: TRBD1
CDR3: ASSPLGGLKTQY

V: TRBV7-9
J: TRBJ1-1
D: NA
CDR3: ASSLTSQKTEAF

V: TRBV12-3/TRBV12-4
J: TRBJ2-7
D: NA
CDR3: ASRGTGTVTYEQY

V: TRBV7-8
J: TRBJ2-3
D: NA
CDR3: ASSLASSSRTDTQY

V: TRBV20-1
J: TRBJ2-6
D: NA
CDR3: SVDGRSSGANVLT

V: TRBV6-4
J: TRBJ1-1
D: NA
CDR3: ASSDPENTEAF

V: TRBV4-1
J: TRBJ2-5
D: TRBD2
CDR3: ASSRIAGQETQY

V: TRBV7-2
J: TRBJ1-2
D: NA
CDR3: ASSPRRDAGYT

V: TRBV20-1
J: TRBJ1-6
D: NA
CDR3: SATAGDLSPLH

V: TRBV7-3
J: TRBJ2-3
D: NA
CDR3: ASSLKPRDGDTQY

V: TRBV3-1
J: TRBJ2-3
D: NA
CDR3: ASSQDSGERGGPY

V: TRBV20-1
J: TRBJ2-5
D: NA
CDR3: SAIKTGRETQY

V: TRBV27
J: TRBJ1-4
D: NA
CDR3: ASNYRSGVNEKLF

V: TRBV4-1
J: TRBJ2-3
D: NA
CDR3: ASSQDTTLVVTDTQY

V: TRBV15
J: TRBJ2-5
D: NA
CDR3: ATSRKYSILETQY

V: TRBV9
J: TRBJ2-2
D: NA
CDR3: ASSVGGDTGELF

V: TRBV10-3
J: TRBJ1-1
D: NA
CDR3: AILPPGNTEAF

V: TRBV20-1
J: TRBJ1-4
D: NA
CDR3: SARDAGAVNEKLF

V: TRBV9
J: TRBJ1-1
D: NA
CDR3: ASSVVHTEAF

V: TRBV6-1
J: TRBJ2-1
D: NA
CDR3: ASSGPGRGSYNEQF

V: TRBV11-2
J: TRBJ2-7
D: NA
CDR3: ASSWGRGGGARLLDEQY

V: TRBV7-2
J: TRBJ2-3
D: NA
CDR3: ASSLPLITDTQY

V: TRBV7-2
J: TRBJ2-3
D: TRBD2
CDR3: ASSLAPSGGQDTQY

V: TRBV19
J: TRBJ2-1
D: NA
CDR3: ASSQGLLGWGEQF

V: TRBV20-1
J: TRBJ1-3
D: NA
CDR3: SARVGLKHSGNTIY

V: TRBV20-1
J: TRBJ1-2
D: NA
CDR3: SARDRRGQYYGYT

V: TRBV10-3
J: TRBJ2-1
D: NA
CDR3: AIRVVSAYRDEQF

V: TRBV7-2
J: TRBJ1-1
D: TRBD1
CDR3: ASSETGAEAF

V: TRBV29-1
J: TRBJ2-4
D: NA
CDR3: SGTGTENIQY

V: TRBV7-2
J: TRBJ1-4
D: NA
CDR3: ASSLSRSATNEKLF

V: TRBV7-8
J: TRBJ1-1
D: NA
CDR3: ASSLILGNTEAF

V: TRBV4-3
J: TRBJ2-1
D: NA
CDR3: ASSPSRGNEQF

V: TRBV6-5
J: TRBJ2-7
D: TRBD2
CDR3: ASRSPGGSSYEQY

V: TRBV7-6
J: TRBJ2-7
D: TRBD1
CDR3: ASSLERDRASEQY

V: TRBV7-2
J: TRBJ2-1
D: NA
CDR3: ASSFRWGPSNEQF

V: TRBV6-2/TRBV6-3
J: TRBJ1-1
D: NA
CDR3: ASSFGDWGLNTEAF

V: TRBV5-5
J: TRBJ2-3
D: TRBD1
CDR3: ASSSSGTGWTDTQY

V: TRBV4-1
J: TRBJ1-4
D: NA
CDR3: ASSQERQYYEKLF

V: TRBV20-1
J: TRBJ2-7
D: NA
CDR3: SARDARAGDEQY

V: TRBV5-1
J: TRBJ1-2
D: NA
CDR3: ASSQLNYGYT

V: TRBV6-2/TRBV6-3
J: TRBJ1-2
D: NA
CDR3: ASSYGGSRYGYT

V: TRBV18
J: TRBJ2-6
D: TRBD1
CDR3: ASSPGQGQSGANVLT

V: TRBV29-1
J: TRBJ1-2
D: TRBD1
CDR3: SVAGGPNYGYT

V: TRBV6-6
J: TRBJ1-2
D: NA
CDR3: ASSYFLSNYGYT

V: TRBV6-5
J: TRBJ2-1
D: NA
CDR3: ASSYSGVLYNEQF

V: TRBV7-6
J: TRBJ2-7
D: NA
CDR3: ASSLDLGEQY

V: TRBV11-3
J: TRBJ2-2
D: TRBD1
CDR3: ASSLLGQANTGELF

V: TRBV12-3/TRBV12-4
J: TRBJ2-2
D: NA
CDR3: ASIDTGELF